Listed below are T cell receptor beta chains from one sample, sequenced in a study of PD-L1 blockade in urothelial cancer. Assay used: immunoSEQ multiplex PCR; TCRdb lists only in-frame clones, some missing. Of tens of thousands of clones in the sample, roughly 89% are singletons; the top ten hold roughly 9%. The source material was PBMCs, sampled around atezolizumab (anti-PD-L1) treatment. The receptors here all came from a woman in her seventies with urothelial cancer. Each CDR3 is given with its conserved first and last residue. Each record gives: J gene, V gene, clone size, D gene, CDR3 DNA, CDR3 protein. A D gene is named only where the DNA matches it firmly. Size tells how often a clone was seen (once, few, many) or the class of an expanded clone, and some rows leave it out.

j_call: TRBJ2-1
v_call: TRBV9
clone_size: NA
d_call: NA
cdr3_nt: TGTGCCAGCAGCGTGGCAGTTCAAAATGAGCAGTTCTTC
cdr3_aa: CASSVAVQNEQFF

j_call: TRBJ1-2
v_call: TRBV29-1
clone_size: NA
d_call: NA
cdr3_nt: TGCAGCGTTGCTGGCAGCGGCAGGGGCTACACCTTC
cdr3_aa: CSVAGSGRGYTF

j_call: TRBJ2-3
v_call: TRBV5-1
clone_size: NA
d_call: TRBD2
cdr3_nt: TGCGCCAGCAGCTTGAGCGGGGACCGCGGAGATACGCAGTATTTT
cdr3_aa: CASSLSGDRGDTQYF

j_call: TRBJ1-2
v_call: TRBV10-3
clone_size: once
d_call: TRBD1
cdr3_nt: TGTGCCATCAGTGAGTCGCCAGGGGGATCGTATGGCTACACCTTC
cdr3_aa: CAISESPGGSYGYTF

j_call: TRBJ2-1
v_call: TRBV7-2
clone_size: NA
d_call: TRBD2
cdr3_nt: TGTGCCAGCAGGAGTAGGCGGGGGGCCGACAATGAGCAGTTCTTC
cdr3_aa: CASRSRRGADNEQFF

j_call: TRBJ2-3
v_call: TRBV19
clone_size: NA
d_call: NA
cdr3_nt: TGTGCCAGTAGTATAAGGGGTACAGATACGCAGTATTTT
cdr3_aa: CASSIRGTDTQYF

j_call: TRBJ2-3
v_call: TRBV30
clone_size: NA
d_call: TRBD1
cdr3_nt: TGTGCCTGGAAGTGGGGACAGGGAACTAGCACAGATACGCAGTATTTT
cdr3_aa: CAWKWGQGTSTDTQYF

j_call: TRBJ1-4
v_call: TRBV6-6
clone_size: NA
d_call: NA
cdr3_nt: TGTGCCAGCAACAGACCCCCACGTAATGAAAAACTGTTTTTT
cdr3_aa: CASNRPPRNEKLFF

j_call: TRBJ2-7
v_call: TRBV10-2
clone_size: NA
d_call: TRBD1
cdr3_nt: TGCGCCAGCAGCGATGCCGGGACAGGGTTGTACGAGCAGTACTTC
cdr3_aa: CASSDAGTGLYEQYF

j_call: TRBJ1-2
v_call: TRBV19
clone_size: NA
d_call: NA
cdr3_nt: TGTGCCAGTAGTATGTGGCAGTCCTATGGCTACACCTTC
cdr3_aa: CASSMWQSYGYTF